This T cell receptor beta chain originates from a study of T cell responses to AZD1222 COVID-19 vaccine. TCRdb's copy holds only in-frame clones and misses some; the assay was immunoSEQ multiplex PCR. The sample contains approximately 75,000 clones, roughly 84% of which appear only once. As concerns this clone: Its specificity is unknown.

Overall study results and limits: Spike-wide coverage was observed for vaccine-associated CD4 TCRs, with dominant responses at 160-218 and 743-854. Repertoires in all cases were sampled only once the peak T cell response had passed. Most donors were white British, females outnumbered males, and clonal diversity was possibly underestimated.

CDR1 and CDR2 from the germline V gene are SNHLY and FYNNEI. This CDR3 spans 13 amino acids. V was pared by 6 bases and J by 8 bases, with 13 bases between. The sequencing here drew on peripheral blood, taken 28 days after the second AZD1222 dose. The clonotype comes from an adult who received the AZD1222 COVID-19 vaccine. The J gene is TRBJ1-4, the V gene TRBV2, with D unclear. CDR3 in DNA: TGTGCCAGCAGCCTCGGGGTAGAGGAAAAACTGTTTTTT. This encodes CASSLGVEEKLFF. The full variable domain, with the rest looked up from reference TRBV2 and TRBJ1-4, is EPEVTQTPSHQVTQMGQEVILRCVPISNHLYFYWYRQILGQKVEFLVSFYNNEISEKSEIFDDQFSVERPDGSNFTLKIRSTKLEDSAMYFCASSLGVEEKLFFGSGTQLSVL.